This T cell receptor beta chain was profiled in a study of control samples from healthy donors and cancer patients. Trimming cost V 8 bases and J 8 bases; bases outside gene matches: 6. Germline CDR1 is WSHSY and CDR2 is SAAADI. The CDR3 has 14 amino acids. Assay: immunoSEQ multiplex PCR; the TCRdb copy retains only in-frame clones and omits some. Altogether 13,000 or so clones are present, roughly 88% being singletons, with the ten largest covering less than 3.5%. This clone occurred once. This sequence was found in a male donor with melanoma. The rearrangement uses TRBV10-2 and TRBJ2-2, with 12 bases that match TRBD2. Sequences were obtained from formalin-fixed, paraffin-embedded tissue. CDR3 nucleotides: TGCGCCAGCCCCGGACTAGCGGGAAGGGGGGAGCTGTTTTTT. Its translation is CASPGLAGRGELFF.